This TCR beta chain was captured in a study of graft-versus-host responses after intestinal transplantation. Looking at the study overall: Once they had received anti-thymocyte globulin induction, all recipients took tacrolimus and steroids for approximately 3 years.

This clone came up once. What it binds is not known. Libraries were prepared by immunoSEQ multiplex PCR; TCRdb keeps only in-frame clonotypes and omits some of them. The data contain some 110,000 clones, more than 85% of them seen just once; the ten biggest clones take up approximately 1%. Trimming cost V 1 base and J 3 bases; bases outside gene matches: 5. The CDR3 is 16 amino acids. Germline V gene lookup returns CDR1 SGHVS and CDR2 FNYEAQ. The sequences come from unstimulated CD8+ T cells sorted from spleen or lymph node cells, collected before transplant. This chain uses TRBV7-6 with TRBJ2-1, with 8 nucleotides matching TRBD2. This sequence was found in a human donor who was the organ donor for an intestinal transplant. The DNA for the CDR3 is TGTGCCAGCAGCTTAGTCTCGGGACTAGACTACAATGAGCAGTTCTTC. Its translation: CASSLVSGLDYNEQFF.